These 28 T cell receptor beta chains originate from one sample sequenced in a study of T cells in localized non-small cell lung cancer (dated by TCRdb to the early 2020s). Libraries were made using the immunoSEQ multiplex PCR assay. TCRdb took over this immuneACCESS table, retaining in-frame rearrangements with V and J assigned. Such tables are incomplete; in checked studies, under half of the missing clones stem from an unresolved V gene, and the remainder is unexplained. This sample holds 10,000 to 15,000 clones; more than 75% were observed only once. The ten top clones hold 25% to 35% of the sample. The sample here was peripheral blood, taken before any cancer treatment. These TCRs come from a male donor at least 60 years old with stage I squamous cell lung carcinoma.

This clone was counted a few times. This sample also contains other DNA sequences that code for the same CDR3. This sequence joins TRBV5-1 and TRBJ2-3; D is possibly TRBD2 (6 bases). From germline, CDR1 is SGHRS and CDR2 YFSETQ. V shed 2 bases and J shed 0 bases, with 13 bases lying between them. The CDR3 runs to 16 residues. CDR3 sequence: CASSFSSGTSTDTQYF. The CDR3 nucleotides are TGCGCCAGCAGCTTCTCTTCGGGGACTAGCACAGATACGCAGTATTTT.

V gene TRBV7-6 combines with J gene TRBJ2-1; tentatively, D is TRBD2 (5 bases). Trimming left V 1 base short and J 2 bases short, with 12 bases between. Germline values: CDR1 SGHVS, CDR2 FNYEAQ. The CDR3 spans 16 residues. In DNA, the CDR3 is TGTGCCAGCAGCTTAGAGGGCGGGTGGGCCTACAATGAGCAGTTCTTC. Its protein product is CASSLEGGWAYNEQFF.

This clone is labeled as medium-sized. V usage is TRBV28 and J usage is TRBJ1-1; weak D call: TRBD1 (5 bases). The CDR3 is 13 residues long. The germline V gene has CDR1 MDHEN and CDR2 SYDVKM. The V end lost 6 bases, the J end lost 4 bases, and 12 bases lay between the germline ends. The CDR3 protein is CASSRGEITEAFF. CDR3 sequence (DNA): TGTGCCAGCAGCCGGGGGGAAATCACTGAAGCTTTCTTT.

The J gene is TRBJ2-5, the V gene TRBV15; the match to TRBD2 covers 13 bases. In germline, CDR1 is LNHNV, CDR2 YYDKDF (reference sequence). The trim removed 0 bases at V and 5 bases at J, leaving 6 bases unmatched. The CDR3 spans 17 residues. The CDR3 is CATSRDGTSGNGETQYF. As DNA, the CDR3 is TGTGCCACCAGCAGAGATGGGACTAGCGGGAATGGGGAGACCCAGTACTTC.

This clone was counted between two and nine times. CDR3 region: CASSSTGVGEAFF. The CDR3 bases are TGTGCCAGCAGTTCTACAGGGGTTGGTGAAGCTTTCTTT. The rearrangement links TRBV6-5 to TRBJ1-1; TRBD1 agrees at 7 bases. Germline CDR1 MNHEY, CDR2 SVGAGI. After removal of 4 bases from V and 7 bases from J, the junction contained 6 bases not matched to a gene. The length of the CDR3 is 13 residues.

A few counts support this clone. The V gene is TRBV5-1, the J gene TRBJ1-3, with D possibly matching TRBD1 (5 bases). The CDR3 spans 14 residues. With 0 bases removed from V and 9 bases from J, the gap between germline ends came to 13 bases. CDR1 and CDR2 from the germline V gene are SGHRS and YFSETQ. The CDR3 DNA sequence: TGCGCCAGCAGCTTGGCGGGGGAGAGTCGCACCATATATTTT. Amino acid sequence: CASSLAGESRTIYF.

This clone showed up just once. The genes are TRBV5-1 and TRBJ1-5; 9 nucleotides line up with TRBD1. CDR1 SGHRS and CDR2 YFSETQ come from the germline V gene. The CDR3 is 15 residues long. Germline trimming cut 1 base from V and 4 bases from J; bases unmatched to any gene: 3. The DNA of the CDR3 is TGCGCCAGCAGCTTGACAGGACAGGGGAATCAGCCCCAGCATTTT. Its protein product is CASSLTGQGNQPQHF.

The chain links TRBV7-9 to TRBJ2-3; D unclear. The CDR3 has 11 residues. The germline V and J ends were trimmed by 5 bases and 6 bases, with 6 bases remaining between them. Germline CDR1 and CDR2: SEHNR and FQNEAQ (reference sequence). The CDR3 region is CASSAFDTQYF. DNA for the CDR3: TGTGCCAGCAGCGCTTTTGATACGCAGTATTTT.

A few counts support this clone. This chain uses TRBV30 with TRBJ1-1, with TRBD1 identical over 8 bases. The CDR3 consists of 13 residues. After removal of 1 base from V and 5 bases from J, the junction contained 3 bases not matched to a gene. Germline V gene data show CDR1 as GTSNPN and CDR2 as SVGIG (reference sequence). CDR3 in DNA: TGTGCCTGGAGTGGGACAGGGCGTACTGAAGCTTTCTTT. Protein: CAWSGTGRTEAFF.

A few counts support this clone. The genes are TRBV15 and TRBJ1-2, with a possible D match to TRBD1 (5 bases). This CDR3 comprises 15 residues. In germline, CDR1 is LNHNV, CDR2 YYDKDF (reference sequence). Trimming cost V 0 bases and J 3 bases, with 11 bases left between them. The CDR3 reads CATSRDRGSYYGYTF. CDR3 sequence (DNA): TGTGCCACCAGCAGAGACCGGGGGTCATACTATGGCTACACCTTC.

The chain combines TRBV19 with TRBJ2-3; D gene uncertain. The CDR3 length is 17 residues. Germline CDR1 and CDR2: LNHDA and SQIVND (reference sequence). V was pared by 6 bases and J by 0 bases, with 19 bases between. This chain's CDR3 is CASRPVFSLASTDTQYF. In DNA form, the CDR3 reads TGTGCCAGTAGACCGGTGTTTAGCCTCGCTAGCACAGATACGCAGTATTTT.

The chain uses TRBV4-1 and TRBJ2-2; no reliable D call. Germline lookup yields CDR1 MGHRA and CDR2 YSYEKL. Trimming stripped 6 bases from V and 6 bases from J, with 11 bases between. This CDR3 is built from 13 residues. The CDR3 DNA is TGCGCCAGCAGACCAAATTTATCCGGGGAGCTGTTTTTT. It translates to CASRPNLSGELFF.

This clone occurred once. The chain employs TRBV2 and TRBJ2-3; no reliable D call. Trimming stripped 7 bases from V and 1 base from J, with 9 bases between. Per the germline V gene, CDR1 is SNHLY and CDR2 is FYNNEI. CDR3 length: 13 residues. The CDR3 loop is CASTRRRTDTQYF. The CDR3 bases are TGTGCCAGCACCCGGCGCCGCACAGATACGCAGTATTTT.

This chain links TRBV5-1 with TRBJ2-3, with D perhaps matching TRBD2 (7 bases). The CDR3 contains 16 residues. Germline CDR1 reads SGHRS; CDR2 reads YFSETQ. V lost 0 bases and J lost 6, with 17 bases in between. CDR3 in amino acids: CASSLDVVGGGDTQYF. Written as DNA, the CDR3 is TGCGCCAGCAGCTTGGACGTTGTGGGAGGGGGTGATACGCAGTATTTT. The whole variable domain, remainder taken from reference TRBV5-1 and TRBJ2-3, is KAGVTQTPRYLIKTRGQQVTLSCSPISGHRSVSWYQQTPGQGLQFLFEYFSETQRNKGNFPGRFSGRQFSNSRSEMNVSTLELGDSALYLCASSLDVVGGGDTQYFGPGTRLTVL.

The chain employs TRBV4-1 and TRBJ2-2; 12 nucleotides agree with TRBD2. Germline values: CDR1 MGHRA, CDR2 YSYEKL. Trimming cost V 0 bases and J 6 bases; bases outside gene matches: 2. The CDR3 runs 16 residues. The CDR3 DNA reads as TGCGCCAGCAGCCAAGAACTAGCGGGAGGTTCCGGGGAGCTGTTTTTT. It is translated as CASSQELAGGSGELFF.

The V gene is TRBV6-6, the J gene TRBJ2-7, with 10 positions matching TRBD2. Germline V gene lookup returns CDR1 MNHNY and CDR2 SVGAGI (reference sequence). The CDR3 loop spans 14 amino acids. The V segment lost 4 bases and the J segment 6 bases; nucleotides outside the gene matches: 6. CDR3 loop: CASSLTSGSREQYF. For the CDR3, the DNA is TGTGCCAGCAGTTTGACTAGCGGGTCCCGCGAGCAGTACTTC.

The CDR3 DNA sequence: TGTGCCAGCAGCGTAACTCCCGACTACGAGCAGTACTTC. As protein: CASSVTPDYEQYF. This chain uses TRBV9 with TRBJ2-7; D is unresolved. Trimming shortened V by 1 base and J by 3 bases, and 8 bases separated the two germline ends. This CDR3 spans 13 amino acids. From germline, CDR1 is SGDLS and CDR2 YYNGEE.

This clone showed up just once. The chain has TRBV28 and TRBJ1-5, with 7 positions matching TRBD1. J lost 3 bases, V lost 10 bases, and 18 bases had no gene match. The CDR3 has 17 amino acids. CDR1 is MDHEN and CDR2 is SYDVKM in the germline V gene. CDR3 loop: CATRGTVKETYNQPQHF. In DNA form, the CDR3 reads TGTGCCACAAGGGGGACAGTTAAAGAAACTTACAATCAGCCCCAGCATTTT.

The count of this clone is one. This chain joins TRBV6-1 and TRBJ1-2; D is unresolved. There are 13 residues in the CDR3. Germline V gene sequence: CDR1 MNHNS, CDR2 SASEGT. Trimming pared 4 bases from V and 5 bases from J, leaving 11 bases between. The CDR3 DNA sequence: TGTGCCAGCAGTGGAGACGTTCCATATGGCTACACCTTC. Translating it yields CASSGDVPYGYTF.

The rearrangement uses TRBV19 and TRBJ2-2; D is possibly TRBD1 (5 bases). This CDR3 has 16 amino acids. CDR1 and CDR2 (germline): LNHDA, SQIVND (reference sequence). Between the trimmed V and J ends, which lost 5 bases and 1 base, there was a span of 14 bases. The CDR3 reads CASSSIFTGNTGELFF. In nucleotides, the CDR3 is TGTGCCAGTAGTTCCATTTTCACAGGGAACACCGGGGAGCTGTTTTTT.

The V gene is TRBV9, the J gene TRBJ1-4; D unclear. This CDR3 is built from 14 residues. The germline V gene encodes CDR1 SGDLS and CDR2 YYNGEE. Trimming cost V 2 bases and J 2 bases, with 7 bases left between them. The CDR3 bases are TGTGCCAGCAGCGTGCAAGGGACTAATGAAAAACTGTTTTTT. Protein: CASSVQGTNEKLFF.

The rearrangement uses TRBV7-9 and TRBJ1-1; unclear D gene. Trimming cost V 3 bases and J 0 bases, with 2 bases left between them. The CDR3 runs 12 residues. Germline V CDR1 and CDR2: SEHNR, FQNEAQ (reference sequence). CDR3 residues: CASSFMNTEAFF. The CDR3 DNA sequence: TGTGCCAGCAGCTTCATGAACACTGAAGCTTTCTTT.

The V call is TRBV28, the J call TRBJ2-1; D is ambiguous. Looked up from germline, CDR1 is MDHEN and CDR2 is SYDVKM. Trimming removed 5 bases from V and 10 bases from J, with 24 bases in between. The CDR3 is made up of 16 amino acids. The CDR3 DNA reads TGTGCCAGCAGTCCCACGAACGGACCTACAATGGCGGAGCAGTTCTTC. Protein: CASSPTNGPTMAEQFF.

This sequence joins TRBV30 and TRBJ2-1; D remains unclear. The CDR3 runs 11 residues. From germline, CDR1 is GTSNPN and CDR2 SVGIG (reference sequence). Trimming pared 8 bases from V and 7 bases from J, leaving 12 bases between. The CDR3 nucleotides are TGTGCCCGCCACAGTGGGAATGAGCAGTTCTTC. Its protein product is CARHSGNEQFF.

The V gene is TRBV20-1, the J gene TRBJ2-1; TRBD2 might be the D (5 bases). With 7 bases removed from V and 10 bases from J, the gap between germline ends came to 14 bases. The CDR3 length is 11 residues. Germline V lookup: CDR1 DFQATT, CDR2 SNEGSKA (reference sequence). The CDR3 region has the DNA TGCAGTGAGAAGCGGAATACCGAGCAGTTCTTC. Translation: CSEKRNTEQFF.

The chain links TRBV5-6 to TRBJ2-7, with 7 positions matching TRBD2. The CDR3 spans 14 residues. Germline V gene lookup returns CDR1 SGHDT and CDR2 YYEEEE. Trimming cost V 4 bases and J 6 bases; bases outside gene matches: 10. The CDR3 loop is CASSPSGNHREQYF. The CDR3 DNA reads as TGTGCCAGCAGCCCAAGCGGGAACCATCGCGAGCAGTACTTC.

This chain links TRBV6-5 with TRBJ1-1; D gene ambiguous. The germline CDR1 and CDR2 sequences are MNHEY and SVGAGI. The V gene lost 2 bases and the J gene lost 6 bases, with 16 bases spanning the gap. The CDR3 loop spans 15 amino acids. In DNA, the CDR3 is TGTGCCAGCAGTTACCGCCCAGGCGGAAAATCTGAAGCTTTCTTT. Translation gives CASSYRPGGKSEAFF.

This sequence joins TRBV28 and TRBJ1-2, with D tentatively TRBD1 (6 bases). The length of the CDR3 is 17 residues. CDR1 MDHEN and CDR2 SYDVKM come from the germline V gene. V was trimmed by 5 bases and J by 3 bases, leaving 22 bases between them. CDR3 nucleotides: TGTGCCAGCAGTCCCCCCTTGACAGGTACAGACGACTATGGCTACACCTTC. Amino acid sequence: CASSPPLTGTDDYGYTF.